The 30 T cell receptor beta chains below come from one sample, sequenced in a study of PD-1 blockade in mismatch repair-deficient tumors. Sequencing was performed with immunoSEQ multiplex PCR; in TCRdb, only in-frame clones are kept and a portion is missing. The sample has about 110,000 clones; over 65% are singletons. The sample here was peripheral blood, taken approximately 60 weeks after starting pembrolizumab. The receptors here all came from an adult with mismatch repair-deficient cancer.

The chain recombines TRBV29-1 with TRBJ2-2, with 8 bases matching TRBD2. V gave up 1 base and J gave up 5 bases; unmatched junction bases: 3. CDR1 and CDR2 (germline): SQVTM, ANQGSEA. The CDR3 consists of 14 residues. The CDR3 DNA is TGCAGCGTTGAAGCGGGAGGGAGGACCGGGGAGCTGTTTTTT. This translates into CSVEAGGRTGELFF.

V is TRBV4-1 and J is TRBJ1-2; perhaps TRBD1 as D (6 bases). The germline CDR1 and CDR2 sequences are MGHRA and YSYEKL. The CDR3 totals 16 residues. V shed 2 bases and J shed 4 bases, with 17 bases lying between them. This CDR3 reads CASSQTGGREFYGYTF. The DNA of the CDR3 is TGCGCCAGCAGCCAAACTGGGGGCAGGGAGTTCTATGGCTACACCTTC.

This clone was detected a few times. J is TRBJ2-1 and V is TRBV10-2; TRBD2 is a possible D gene (6 bases). Deletions cut 3 bases from V and 10 bases from J, with 22 bases between. CDR3 length: 16 amino acids. Germline CDR1 reads WSHSY; CDR2 reads SAAADI. CDR3 region: CASSDYGGGPPREQFF. The DNA for the CDR3 is TGCGCCAGCAGTGATTACGGGGGAGGCCCCCCGAGGGAGCAGTTCTTC.

The chain combines TRBV19 with TRBJ1-5; D not resolved. Deletions cut 3 bases from V and 1 base from J, with 10 bases between. The germline CDR1 and CDR2 sequences are LNHDA and SQIVND (reference sequence). CDR3 length: 15 amino acids. The chain's CDR3 is CASSIEGWSNQPQHF. CDR3 nucleotide sequence: TGTGCCAGTAGTATTGAGGGTTGGAGCAATCAGCCCCAGCATTTT.

This clone was seen just once. The V and J genes are TRBV4-3 and TRBJ2-4, with D uncertain. The V and J ends lost 3 bases and 0 bases respectively, with 9 bases between them. The CDR3 extends over 15 amino acids. Per germline, CDR1 LGHNA and CDR2 YSLEER. CDR3 in DNA: TGCGCCAGCAGCCAGACCTACCTAGCCAAAAACATTCAGTACTTC. Its translation is CASSQTYLAKNIQYF.

V is TRBV2 and J is TRBJ2-1, with TRBD2 matching over 11 bases. This CDR3 is 13 amino acids long. After removal of 2 bases from V and 9 bases from J, the junction contained 0 bases not matched to a gene. Germline V CDR1 and CDR2: SNHLY, FYNNEI. The CDR3 loop is CASSETSGGEQFF. The DNA of the CDR3 is TGTGCCAGCAGTGAAACTAGCGGGGGTGAGCAGTTCTTC.

This chain joins TRBV19 and TRBJ1-5; maybe TRBD1 (5 bases). The CDR3 runs 17 residues. CDR1 and CDR2 (germline): LNHDA, SQIVND (reference sequence). Deletions cut 7 bases from V and 6 bases from J, with 25 bases between. The CDR3 loop is CASIKGRGKRGGQPQHF. The CDR3 region has the DNA TGTGCCAGTATAAAAGGAAGGGGTAAAAGGGGAGGTCAGCCCCAGCATTTT.

The J gene is TRBJ2-2, the V gene TRBV19, with 8 nucleotides matching TRBD1. J was trimmed by 2 bases and V by 9 bases; bases with no gene match: 11. CDR1 and CDR2 from the germline V gene are LNHDA and SQIVND (reference sequence). This CDR3 is 16 amino acids long. The CDR3 region is CASRDRFFSNTGELFF. Written as DNA, the CDR3 is TGTGCCAGCAGGGACAGGTTTTTTTCTAACACCGGGGAGCTGTTTTTT.

The table lists this clone with a few counts. The chain employs TRBV27 and TRBJ1-2; D gene uncertain. Trimming removed 2 bases from V and 8 bases from J, with 27 bases in between. Germline V lookup: CDR1 MNHEY, CDR2 SMNVEV (reference sequence). The CDR3 is 18 amino acids. DNA of the CDR3: TGTGCCAGCAGTTTAAGTTGGTTGGTGTCCGCCCGGGGATCCGGCTACACCTTC. It encodes CASSLSWLVSARGSGYTF.

The chain employs TRBV5-1 and TRBJ2-1, with 13 positions matching TRBD2. Germline trimming cut 4 bases from V and 9 bases from J; bases unmatched to any gene: 10. CDR3 size: 16 residues. CDR1 is SGHRS, CDR2 YFSETQ, per germline. This CDR3 is CASSPTGTSGIGEQFF. DNA for the CDR3: TGCGCCAGCAGCCCCACTGGGACTAGCGGGATTGGTGAGCAGTTCTTC.

The gene calls are TRBV28 and TRBJ2-1; D is ambiguous. Germline CDR1 reads MDHEN; CDR2 reads SYDVKM. The CDR3 is 13 residues long. The V end was cut by 2 bases, the J end by 8 bases, with 10 bases between. The CDR3 coding sequence is TGTGCCAGCAGTTTAGTTAGTTCCTATGAGCAGTTCTTC. Translated, it gives CASSLVSSYEQFF.

The CDR3 coding sequence is TGTGCCAGCGCCGAGAGTCATGCTAGCGGGGGTGAGGACGAGCAGTACTTC. Residues: CASAESHASGGEDEQYF. The V call is TRBV15, the J call TRBJ2-7; 10 nucleotides match TRBD2. Trimming at V came to 10 bases and at J to 5 bases, leaving 20 bases not matched to a gene. The CDR3 is made up of 17 amino acids. Germline lookup yields CDR1 LNHNV and CDR2 YYDKDF (reference sequence).

This clone appeared a single time. This chain joins TRBV10-3 and TRBJ2-3; D may match TRBD1 or TRBD2 (6 bases each). Trimming took 4 bases from V and 4 from J, leaving 12 bases between them. This CDR3 contains 14 residues. From germline, CDR1 is ENHRY and CDR2 SYGVKD. Here the CDR3 reads CAISAKEGADTQYF. The CDR3 bases are TGTGCCATCAGTGCGAAGGAGGGGGCAGATACGCAGTATTTT.

V usage is TRBV27 and J usage is TRBJ2-7, with D possibly being TRBD1 or TRBD2 (5 bases each). V lost 3 bases and J 2 bases, leaving 11 bases between the germline ends. The CDR3 consists of 14 residues. Germline V CDR1 and CDR2: MNHEY, SMNVEV (reference sequence). For the CDR3, the DNA is TGTGCCAGCAGTTTGGGGACGCAGGCCTACGAGCAGTACTTC. It codes for CASSLGTQAYEQYF.

The chain combines TRBV18 with TRBJ2-3; a possible D gene is TRBD2 (7 bases). The V end was cut by 0 bases, the J end by 2 bases, with 15 bases between. The germline V gene encodes CDR1 KGHSH and CDR2 LQKENI. This CDR3 is 17 amino acids long. The CDR3 DNA is TGTGCCAGCTCACCACCGGAGGGGGAGGGGTCCACAGATACGCAGTATTTT. It specifies CASSPPEGEGSTDTQYF.

This chain joins TRBV5-8 and TRBJ1-3; D gene uncertain. CDR1 is SGHTS, CDR2 YDEGEE, per germline. CDR3 length equals 16 residues. Trimming removed 2 bases from V and 0 bases from J, with 12 bases in between. CDR3 in DNA: TGTGCCAGCAGCTTCCCCCGGAGGGCCTCTGGAAACACCATATATTTT. Encoded protein: CASSFPRRASGNTIYF.

A word on this clone: The sample has other DNA sequences that encode this CDR3 too. The V call is TRBV6-5, the J call TRBJ2-7; no reliable D call. V was shortened by 6 bases and J by 6 bases, with 12 bases between the two germline ends. Germline V gives CDR1 MNHEY, CDR2 SVGAGI. This CDR3 is built from 12 residues. CDR3: CASSLGPFEQYF. Written as DNA, the CDR3 is TGTGCCAGCAGCTTAGGACCCTTCGAGCAGTACTTC.

For the CDR3, the DNA is TGTGCCAGCAGCTTGGACCGGAGGGCGGGTGAGCAGTTCTTC. It encodes CASSLDRRAGEQFF. The gene calls are TRBV11-2 and TRBJ2-1; a weak D match, TRBD2 (6 bases). Germline CDR1 and CDR2: SGHAT and FQNNGV. The CDR3 is made up of 14 amino acids. V was clipped by 3 bases and J by 9 bases, with 15 bases between them.

V is TRBV4-3 and J is TRBJ2-1, with 9 bases identical to TRBD2. This CDR3 has 15 amino acids. Germline V gene lookup returns CDR1 LGHNA and CDR2 YSLEER. Trimming at V came to 2 bases and at J to 4 bases, leaving 3 bases not matched to a gene. The CDR3 DNA follows: TGCGCCAGCAGCCAACTAGCGGGACAGTACAATGAGCAGTTCTTC. Its translation: CASSQLAGQYNEQFF.

The CDR3, as DNA: TGTGCCAGCAGTTCCGGACTAGCGGGTTTCATTCAGTACTTC. Translated: CASSSGLAGFIQYF. The gene calls are TRBV6-5 and TRBJ2-4, with 11 bases lining up with TRBD2. Trimming removed 4 bases from V and 9 bases from J; junction bases left unmatched: 5. Germline V lookup: CDR1 MNHEY, CDR2 SVGAGI. The CDR3 runs to 14 residues.

The sample holds one count of this clone. The chain couples TRBV5-6 to TRBJ2-3; D is unclear. This CDR3 spans 14 amino acids. Germline assignment: CDR1 SGHDT and CDR2 YYEEEE. Trimming stripped 4 bases from V and 6 bases from J, with 15 bases between. As DNA, the CDR3 is TGTGCCAGCAGCGGGTGGGTCGCGGTGGATACGCAGTATTTT. Translated: CASSGWVAVDTQYF. Filled out from reference TRBV5-6 and TRBJ2-3, the complete variable domain reads DAGVTQSPTHLIKTRGQQVTLRCSPKSGHDTVSWYQQALGQGPQFIFQYYEEEERQRGNFPDRFSGHQFPNYSSELNVNALLLGDSALYLCASSGWVAVDTQYFGPGTRLTVL.

V usage is TRBV7-2 and J usage is TRBJ2-6, with D unresolved. The CDR3 runs to 14 residues. Per germline, CDR1 SGHTA and CDR2 FQGNSA. V was cut by 3 bases and J by 5 bases, with 8 bases left in between. CDR3 nucleotide sequence: TGTGCCAGCAGCTTTGGGTCGCGGGCCAACGTCCTGACTTTC. Its translation is CASSFGSRANVLTF.

This chain uses TRBV18 with TRBJ2-7; perhaps TRBD2 as D (6 bases). V gave up 6 bases and J gave up 8 bases, with 14 bases separating them. The CDR3 is made up of 12 amino acids. The germline CDR1 and CDR2 sequences are KGHSH and LQKENI. The CDR3 here is CASSHGEAKQYF. CDR3 sequence (DNA): TGTGCCAGCTCGCACGGGGAGGCGAAGCAGTACTTC.

J is TRBJ2-7 and V is TRBV7-8; no clear D gene. The length of the CDR3 is 14 residues. The V gene's germline CDR1 is SGHVS and CDR2 FQNEAQ. The ends were cut back, 1 base at V and 1 base at J, with 8 bases in the middle. In nucleotides, the CDR3 is TGTGCCAGCAGCTTAGTTGCCCGTTCCTACGAGCAGTACTTC. Protein sequence: CASSLVARSYEQYF.

The V gene is TRBV11-2, the J gene TRBJ2-1; D ambiguous. Germline CDR1 SGHAT, CDR2 FQNNGV. V gave up 1 base and J gave up 5 bases, with 6 bases separating them. The CDR3 loop spans 13 amino acids. Written as DNA, the CDR3 is TGTGCCAGCAGCTTAGGGCCTAACAATGAGCAGTTCTTC. It is translated as CASSLGPNNEQFF.

The genes are TRBV27 and TRBJ2-2; D unresolved. The V and J ends lost 7 bases and 7 bases respectively, with 7 bases between them. CDR3 size: 11 residues. Germline CDR1 reads MNHEY; CDR2 reads SMNVEV (reference sequence). The CDR3 DNA is TGTGCCAGCACGGCGGACGGGGAGCTGTTTTTT. It encodes CASTADGELFF.

The gene calls are TRBV9 and TRBJ2-2, with D uncertain. Between the trimmed V and J ends, which lost 0 bases and 6 bases, there was a span of 6 bases. There are 13 residues in the CDR3. Germline CDR1 and CDR2: SGDLS and YYNGEE. The CDR3 nucleotides read TGTGCCAGCAGCGTAGCTTCCCCCGGGGAGCTGTTTTTT. It translates to CASSVASPGELFF. The variable domain in full, with the rest retrieved from reference TRBV9 and TRBJ2-2, is DSGVTQTPKHLITATGQRVTLRCSPRSGDLSVYWYQQSLDQGLQFLIQYYNGEERAKGNILERFSAQQFPDLHSELNLSSLELGDSALYFCASSVASPGELFFGEGSRLTVL.

This chain uses TRBV19 with TRBJ1-4, with D possibly TRBD1 on 5 matching bases. Germline CDR1 is LNHDA and CDR2 is SQIVND (reference sequence). Trimming stripped 7 bases from V and 8 bases from J, with 20 bases between. This CDR3 contains 15 residues. The CDR3 coding sequence is TGTGCCAGTACCCAGGGACTTCGGGGAGAGGAAAAACTGTTTTTT. Translating gives CASTQGLRGEEKLFF.

CDR3 region: CASSPLAGVWDEQFF. CDR3 in DNA: TGTGCCAGCTCACCTCTAGCGGGAGTATGGGATGAGCAGTTCTTC. The rearrangement uses TRBV18 and TRBJ2-1, with TRBD2 matching over 10 bases. The J segment lost 8 bases and the V segment lost 3 bases, leaving 7 bases of the junction unmatched. In germline, CDR1 is KGHSH, CDR2 LQKENI. The CDR3 contains 15 residues.

The chain has TRBV27 and TRBJ2-1; 11 nucleotides match TRBD2. The CDR3 length is 16 residues. V was pared by 7 bases and J by 3 bases, with 8 bases of the junction left unmatched. CDR1 is MNHEY, CDR2 SMNVEV, per germline (reference sequence). As DNA, the CDR3 is TGTGCCAGCACCATCCTAACTAGCGGGAGCTACAATGAGCAGTTCTTC. Translating it yields CASTILTSGSYNEQFF.